This TCR beta chain was retrieved from a study of blood T cell repertoires in COVID-19. Overall study: From the United States, Italy and Spain came samples of acute and convalescent COVID-19.

This CDR3 is built from 14 residues. CDR1 MDHEN and CDR2 SYDVKM come from the germline V gene. With 5 bases clipped from V and 0 bases from J, the junction kept 4 bases outside the gene matches. Study processing details: Estimation of nucleated cell counts was performed using reference gene primer amplification. TCRdb keeps only in-frame clones here, not all; method: immunoSEQ multiplex PCR. The V and J calls and clone size are taken from that table; D and trimming were inferred from the DNA. The table lists 110,000 or so clones, about 85% of them singletons. The TCR comes from a human donor in a cohort sampled during active COVID-19. The sample consisted of peripheral blood. The V and J genes are TRBV28 and TRBJ2-7; 7 bases are shared with TRBD1. The CDR3 region has the DNA TGTGCCAGCAGTCCCCACAGGGGCTCCTACGAGCAGTACTTC. Translating it yields CASSPHRGSYEQYF.